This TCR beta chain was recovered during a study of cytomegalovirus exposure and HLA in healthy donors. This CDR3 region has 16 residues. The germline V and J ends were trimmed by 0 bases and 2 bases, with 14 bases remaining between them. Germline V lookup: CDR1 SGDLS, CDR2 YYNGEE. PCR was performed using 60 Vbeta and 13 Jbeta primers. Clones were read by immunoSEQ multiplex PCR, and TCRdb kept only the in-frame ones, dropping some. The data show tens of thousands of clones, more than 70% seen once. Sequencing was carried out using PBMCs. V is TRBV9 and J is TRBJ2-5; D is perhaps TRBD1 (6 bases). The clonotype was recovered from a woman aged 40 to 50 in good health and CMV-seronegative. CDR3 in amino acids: CASSVGLDRRQETQYF. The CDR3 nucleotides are TGTGCCAGCAGCGTAGGTTTGGACAGACGACAAGAGACCCAGTACTTC.